This T cell receptor (beta chain) emerged from a study of T cell repertoires in cytomegalovirus infection. Study overall: Use of recently identified HLA-C-restricted and well-studied HLA-B-restricted CMV epitopes was part of the study.

TCRdb re-analysed the reads in MiXCR, keeping a single row per CDR3 protein. The sample comprises under 40,000 distinct CDR3 sequences, roughly 54% of which are singletons, and 90% rests with the top ten. As concerns this clonotype: What it binds is not known.

In germline, CDR1 is DFQATT, CDR2 SNEGSKA (reference sequence). The CDR3 spans 15 residues. After removal of 2 bases from V and 0 bases from J, the junction contained 3 bases not matched to a gene. The genes are TRBV20-1 and TRBJ1-5; 8 bases fit TRBD1. The sequence was collected from a human donor in good health (CMV status not recorded). Some clones in this sample may be carry-over from other donors' samples. The sequencing used CD8+ T cells from cultured PBMCs, collected from culture after CMV antigen stimulation. CDR3 protein: CSARSDRVSNQPQHF. The DNA of the CDR3 is TGCAGTGCTAGATCGGACAGGGTTAGCAATCAGCCCCAGCATTTT.